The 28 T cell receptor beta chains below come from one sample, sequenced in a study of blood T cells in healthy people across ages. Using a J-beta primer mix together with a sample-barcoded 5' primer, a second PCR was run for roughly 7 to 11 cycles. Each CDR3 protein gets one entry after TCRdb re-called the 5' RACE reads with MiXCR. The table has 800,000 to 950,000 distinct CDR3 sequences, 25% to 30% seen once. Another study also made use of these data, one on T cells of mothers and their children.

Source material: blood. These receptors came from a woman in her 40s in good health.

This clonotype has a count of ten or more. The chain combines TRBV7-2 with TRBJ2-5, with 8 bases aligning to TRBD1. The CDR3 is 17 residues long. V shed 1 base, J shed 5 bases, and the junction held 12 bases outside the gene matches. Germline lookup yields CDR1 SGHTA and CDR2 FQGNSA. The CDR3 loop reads CASSLGGAGGNRETQYF. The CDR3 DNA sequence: TGTGCCAGCAGCTTAGGCGGGGCAGGGGGCAATAGGGAGACCCAGTACTTC. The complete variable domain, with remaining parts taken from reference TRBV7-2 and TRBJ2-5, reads GAGVSQSPSNKVTEKGKDVELRCDPISGHTALYWYRQSLGQGLEFLIYFQGNSAPDKSGLPSDRFSAERTGGSVSTLTIQRTQQEDSAVYLCASSLGGAGGNRETQYFGPGTRLLVL.

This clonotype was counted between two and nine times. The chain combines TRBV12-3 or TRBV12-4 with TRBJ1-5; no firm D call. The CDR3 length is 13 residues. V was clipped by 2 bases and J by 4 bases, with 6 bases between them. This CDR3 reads CASSLLRNQPQHF. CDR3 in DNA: TGTGCCAGCAGTTTATTACGGAATCAGCCCCAGCATTTT.

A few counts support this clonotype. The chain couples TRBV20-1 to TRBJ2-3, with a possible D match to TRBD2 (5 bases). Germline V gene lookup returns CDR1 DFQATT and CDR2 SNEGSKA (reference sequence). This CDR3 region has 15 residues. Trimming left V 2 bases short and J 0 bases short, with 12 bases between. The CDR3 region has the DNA TGCAGTGCTAGAACTACTAGTACCAGCACAGATACGCAGTATTTT. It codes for CSARTTSTSTDTQYF.

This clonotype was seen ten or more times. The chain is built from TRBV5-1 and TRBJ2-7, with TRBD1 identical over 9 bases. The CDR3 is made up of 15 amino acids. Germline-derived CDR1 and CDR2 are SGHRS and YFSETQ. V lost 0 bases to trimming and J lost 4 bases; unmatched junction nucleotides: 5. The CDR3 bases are TGCGCCAGCAGCTTGGTCTGGACAGGGGATTACGAGCAGTACTTC. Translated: CASSLVWTGDYEQYF. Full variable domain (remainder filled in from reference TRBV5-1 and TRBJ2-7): KAGVTQTPRYLIKTRGQQVTLSCSPISGHRSVSWYQQTPGQGLQFLFEYFSETQRNKGNFPGRFSGRQFSNSRSEMNVSTLELGDSALYLCASSLVWTGDYEQYFGPGTRLTVT.

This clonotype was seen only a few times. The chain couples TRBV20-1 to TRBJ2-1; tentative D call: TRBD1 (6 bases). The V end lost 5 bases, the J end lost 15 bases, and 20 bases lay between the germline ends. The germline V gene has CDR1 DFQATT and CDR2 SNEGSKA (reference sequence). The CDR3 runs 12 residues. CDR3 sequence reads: CSAPSGDQGRFF. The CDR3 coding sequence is TGCAGTGCTCCTTCAGGGGACCAAGGTCGGTTCTTC.

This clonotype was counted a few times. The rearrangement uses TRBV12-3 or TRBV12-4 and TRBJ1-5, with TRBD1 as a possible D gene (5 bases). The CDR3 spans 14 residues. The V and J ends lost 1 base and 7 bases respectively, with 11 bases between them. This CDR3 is CASSLVGGEQPQHF. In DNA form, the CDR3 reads TGTGCCAGCAGTTTAGTAGGAGGGGAGCAGCCCCAGCATTTT.

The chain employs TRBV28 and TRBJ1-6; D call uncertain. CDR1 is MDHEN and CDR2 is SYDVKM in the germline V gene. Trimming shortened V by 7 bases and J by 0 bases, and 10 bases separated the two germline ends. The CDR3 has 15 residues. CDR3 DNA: TGTGCCAGCACCGACCGGAGCTCCTATAATTCACCCCTCCACTTT. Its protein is CASTDRSSYNSPLHF.

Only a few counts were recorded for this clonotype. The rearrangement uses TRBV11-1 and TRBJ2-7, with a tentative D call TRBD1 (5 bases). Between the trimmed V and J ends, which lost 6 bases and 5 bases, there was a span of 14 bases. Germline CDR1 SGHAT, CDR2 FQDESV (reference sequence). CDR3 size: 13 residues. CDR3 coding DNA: TGTGCCAGCAGTCCAGGGCCTCAGGACGAGCAGTACTTC. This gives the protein CASSPGPQDEQYF.

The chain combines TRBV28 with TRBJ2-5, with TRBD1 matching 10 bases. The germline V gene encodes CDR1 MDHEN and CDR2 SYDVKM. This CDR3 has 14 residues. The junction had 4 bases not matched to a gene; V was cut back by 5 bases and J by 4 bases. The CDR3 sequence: CASSMTGGIETQYF. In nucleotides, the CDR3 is TGTGCCAGCAGTATGACAGGGGGCATAGAGACCCAGTACTTC.

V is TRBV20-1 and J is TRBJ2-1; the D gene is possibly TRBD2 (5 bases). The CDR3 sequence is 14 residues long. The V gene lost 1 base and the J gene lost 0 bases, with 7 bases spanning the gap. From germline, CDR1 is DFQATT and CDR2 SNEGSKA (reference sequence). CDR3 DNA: TGCAGTGCTAGAGCTAGCAGCTCCTACAATGAGCAGTTCTTC. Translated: CSARASSSYNEQFF.

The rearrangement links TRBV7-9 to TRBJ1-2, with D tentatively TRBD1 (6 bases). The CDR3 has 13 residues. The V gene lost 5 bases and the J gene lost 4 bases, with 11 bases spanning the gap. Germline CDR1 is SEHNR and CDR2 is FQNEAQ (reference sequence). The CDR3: CASSPGDIYGYTF. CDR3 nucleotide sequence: TGTGCCAGCAGCCCAGGGGATATCTATGGCTACACCTTC.

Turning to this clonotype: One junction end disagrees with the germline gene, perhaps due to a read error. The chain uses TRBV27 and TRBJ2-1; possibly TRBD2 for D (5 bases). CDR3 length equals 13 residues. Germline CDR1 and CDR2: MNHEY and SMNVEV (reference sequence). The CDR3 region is CASRDTGYNEQFF. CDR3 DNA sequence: TGCGCCAGTCGCGACACGGGGTACAATGAGCAGTTCTTC.

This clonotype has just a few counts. CDR3 sequence: CASSLPLSDEQFF. CDR3 DNA: TGTGCCAGCAGCCTCCCTCTAAGCGATGAGCAGTTCTTC. The chain couples TRBV4-2 to TRBJ2-1; D is unclear. CDR3 length equals 13 residues. Germline V gene data show CDR1 as LGHNA and CDR2 as YNFKEQ. Trimming removed 4 bases from V and 8 bases from J, with 12 bases in between.

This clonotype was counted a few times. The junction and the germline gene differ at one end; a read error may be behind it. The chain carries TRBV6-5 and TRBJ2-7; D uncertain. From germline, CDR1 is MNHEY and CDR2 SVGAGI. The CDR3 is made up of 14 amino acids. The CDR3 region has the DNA TGTTCCAGCAGTTCCCCCCGGCAGGAGTGGGAGCAGTACTTC. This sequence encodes CSSSSPRQEWEQYF.

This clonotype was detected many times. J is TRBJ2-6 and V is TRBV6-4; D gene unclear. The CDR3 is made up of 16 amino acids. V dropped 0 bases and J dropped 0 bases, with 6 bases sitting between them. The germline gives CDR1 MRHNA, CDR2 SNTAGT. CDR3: CASSDSADSGANVLTF. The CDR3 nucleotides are TGTGCCAGCAGTGACTCAGCCGACTCTGGGGCCAACGTCCTGACTTTC.

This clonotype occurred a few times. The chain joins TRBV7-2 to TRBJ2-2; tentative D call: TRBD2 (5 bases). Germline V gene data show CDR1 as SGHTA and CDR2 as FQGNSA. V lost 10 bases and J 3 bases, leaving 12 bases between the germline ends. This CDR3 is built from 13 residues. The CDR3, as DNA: TGTGCCACCCCACTAGGATACACCGGGGAGCTGTTTTTT. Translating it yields CATPLGYTGELFF. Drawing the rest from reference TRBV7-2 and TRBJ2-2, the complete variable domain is GAGVSQSPSNKVTEKGKDVELRCDPISGHTALYWYRQSLGQGLEFLIYFQGNSAPDKSGLPSDRFSAERTGGSVSTLTIQRTQQEDSAVYLCATPLGYTGELFFGEGSRLTVL.

The CDR3 sequence is CASSQVSKRNEQYF. CDR3 coding DNA: TGTGCCAGCAGCCAGGTTAGCAAAAGGAACGAGCAGTACTTC. The chain has TRBV14 and TRBJ2-7; no definite D call. Germline CDR1 SGHDN, CDR2 FVKESK. The V and J ends lost 3 bases and 5 bases respectively, with 14 bases between them. CDR3 length: 14 amino acids. The whole variable domain, remainder taken from reference TRBV14 and TRBJ2-7, is EAGVTQFPSHSVIEKGQTVTLRCDPISGHDNLYWYRRVMGKEIKFLLHFVKESKQDESGMPNNRFLAERTGGTYSTLKVQPAELEDSGVYFCASSQVSKRNEQYFGPGTRLTVT.

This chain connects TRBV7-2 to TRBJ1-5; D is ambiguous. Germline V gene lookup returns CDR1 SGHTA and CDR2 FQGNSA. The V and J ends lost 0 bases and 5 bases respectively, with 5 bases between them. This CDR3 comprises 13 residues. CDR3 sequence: CASSLARYQPQHF. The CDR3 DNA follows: TGTGCCAGCAGCTTAGCTAGGTATCAGCCCCAGCATTTT.

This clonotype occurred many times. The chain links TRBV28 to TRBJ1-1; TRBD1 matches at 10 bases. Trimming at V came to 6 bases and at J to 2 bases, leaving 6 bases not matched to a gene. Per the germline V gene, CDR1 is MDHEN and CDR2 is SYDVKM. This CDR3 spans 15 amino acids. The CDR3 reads CASRSTGGANTEAFF. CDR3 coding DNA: TGTGCCAGCAGGTCGACAGGGGGCGCAAACACTGAAGCTTTCTTT.

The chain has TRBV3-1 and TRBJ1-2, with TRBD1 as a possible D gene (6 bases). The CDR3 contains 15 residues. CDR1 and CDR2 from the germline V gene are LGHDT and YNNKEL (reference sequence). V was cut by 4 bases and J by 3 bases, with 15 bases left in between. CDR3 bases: TGTGCCAGCAGCCCGGACAGCTCCCTCGACTATGGCTACACCTTC. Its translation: CASSPDSSLDYGYTF.

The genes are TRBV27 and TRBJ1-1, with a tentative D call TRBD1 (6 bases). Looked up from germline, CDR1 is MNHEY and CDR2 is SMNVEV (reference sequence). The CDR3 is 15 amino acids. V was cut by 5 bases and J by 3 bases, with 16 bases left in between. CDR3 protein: CASSPTWGRDTEAFF. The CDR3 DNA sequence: TGTGCCAGCAGTCCAACTTGGGGGCGGGACACTGAAGCTTTCTTT.

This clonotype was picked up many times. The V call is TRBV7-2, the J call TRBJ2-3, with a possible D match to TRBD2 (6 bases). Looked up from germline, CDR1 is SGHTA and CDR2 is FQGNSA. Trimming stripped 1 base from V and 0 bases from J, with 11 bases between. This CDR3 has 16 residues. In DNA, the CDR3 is TGTGCCAGCAGCTTAGAATTCAGCGGGAGCACAGATACGCAGTATTTT. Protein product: CASSLEFSGSTDTQYF.

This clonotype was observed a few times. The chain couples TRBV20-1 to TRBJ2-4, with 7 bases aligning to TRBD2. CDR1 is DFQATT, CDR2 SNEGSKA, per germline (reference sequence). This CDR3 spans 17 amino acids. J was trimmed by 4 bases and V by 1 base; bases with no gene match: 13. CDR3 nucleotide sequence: TGCAGTGCTAGAGTCCCTGAAAGTGGCGGGGGAAAAAACATTCAGTACTTC. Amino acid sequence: CSARVPESGGGKNIQYF.

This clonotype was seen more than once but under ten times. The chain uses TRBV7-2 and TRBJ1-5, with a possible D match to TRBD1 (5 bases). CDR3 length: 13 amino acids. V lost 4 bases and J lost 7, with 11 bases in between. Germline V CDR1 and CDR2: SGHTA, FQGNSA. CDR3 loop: CASSWARDQPQHF. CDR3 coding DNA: TGTGCCAGCAGCTGGGCCAGGGACCAGCCCCAGCATTTT.

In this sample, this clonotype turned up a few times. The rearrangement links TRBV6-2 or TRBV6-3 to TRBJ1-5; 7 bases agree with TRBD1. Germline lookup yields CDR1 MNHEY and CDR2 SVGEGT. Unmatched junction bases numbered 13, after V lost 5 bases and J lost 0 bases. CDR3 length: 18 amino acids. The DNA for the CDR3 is TGTGCCAGCAGTACCGGGACCCAGGGGGTCAATAGCAATCAGCCCCAGCATTTT. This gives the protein CASSTGTQGVNSNQPQHF.

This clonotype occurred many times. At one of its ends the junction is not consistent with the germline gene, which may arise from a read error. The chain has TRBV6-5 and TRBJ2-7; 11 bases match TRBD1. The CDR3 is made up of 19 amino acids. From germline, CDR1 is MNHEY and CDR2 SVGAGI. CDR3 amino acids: CASTYNEGQGVWIVYEQYF. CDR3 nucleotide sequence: TGTGCCAGCACTTACAACGAGGGACAGGGGGTATGGATTGTATACGAGCAGTACTTC.

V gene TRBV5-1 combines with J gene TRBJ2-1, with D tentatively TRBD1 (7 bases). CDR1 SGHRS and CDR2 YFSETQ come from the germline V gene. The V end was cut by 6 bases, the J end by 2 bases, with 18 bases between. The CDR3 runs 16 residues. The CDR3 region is CASTLEGAYAYNEQFF. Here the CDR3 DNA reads TGCGCCAGCACTCTGGAGGGGGCATACGCCTACAATGAGCAGTTCTTC.

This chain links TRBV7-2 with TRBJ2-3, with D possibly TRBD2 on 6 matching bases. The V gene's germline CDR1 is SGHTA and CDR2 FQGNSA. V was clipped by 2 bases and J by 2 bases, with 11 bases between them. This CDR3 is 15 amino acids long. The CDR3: CASSLSAGPTDTQYF. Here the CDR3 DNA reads TGTGCCAGCAGCTTAAGTGCGGGACCCACAGATACGCAGTATTTT.